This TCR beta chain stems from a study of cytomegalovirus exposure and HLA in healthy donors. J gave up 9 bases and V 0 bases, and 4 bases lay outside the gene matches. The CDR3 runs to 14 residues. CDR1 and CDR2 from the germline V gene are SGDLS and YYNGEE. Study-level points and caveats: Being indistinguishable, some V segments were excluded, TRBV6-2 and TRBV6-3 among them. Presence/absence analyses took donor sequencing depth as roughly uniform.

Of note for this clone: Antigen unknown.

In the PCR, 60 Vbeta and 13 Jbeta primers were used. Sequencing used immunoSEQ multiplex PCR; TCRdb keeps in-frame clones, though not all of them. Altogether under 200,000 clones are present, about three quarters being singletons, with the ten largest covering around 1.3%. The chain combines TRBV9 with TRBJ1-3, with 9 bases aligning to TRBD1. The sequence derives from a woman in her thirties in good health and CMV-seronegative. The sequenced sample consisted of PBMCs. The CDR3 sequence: CASSVEWGQGTIYF. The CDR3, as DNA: TGTGCCAGCAGCGTAGAATGGGGACAGGGCACCATATATTTT.